This TCR beta chain derives from a study of human thymus T cells. Findings and caveats of the study: The related literature has documented a marked overlap of thymic repertoires among unrelated individuals. Among thymic and blood repertoires, usage of V and J genes appeared biased.

Some clones are missing from TCRdb's copy, which holds only in-frame ones; the method was immunoSEQ multiplex PCR. Seen here are tens of thousands of clones, 95% observed once, and the top ten hold around 0.03%. Corrective cardiac surgery supplied the resected thymus tissue. Each of the donors was a healthy Finnish infant who was undergoing open corrective cardiac surgery for congenital heart defects. The CDR3 is 17 residues long. Trimming shortened V by 0 bases and J by 5 bases, and 18 bases separated the two germline ends. Germline loops: CDR1 SGHDN, CDR2 FVKESK. As to this clone: The antigen remains unidentified.

The chain recombines TRBV14 with TRBJ2-3, with a possible D match to TRBD2 (7 bases). The TCR originated in a girl in the first two years of life with a congenital heart defect but otherwise immunologically healthy. Sequenced: thymus tissue. CDR3 sequence: CASSQDGFGGGGDTQYF. Here the CDR3 DNA reads TGTGCCAGCAGCCAAGATGGTTTTGGGGGCGGGGGAGATACGCAGTATTTT.